Below are 27 T cell receptor beta chains sequenced from a single sample in a study of neurological immune-mediated disorders. TCRdb re-analysed the 5' RACE reads in MiXCR, keeping a single row per CDR3 protein. The sample shows tens of thousands of distinct CDR3 sequences, approximately 4.1% of them seen only once. The sample comprised CD4+ T cells from blood. The receptors were sampled from a woman aged 40 to 55 in good health.

This clonotype was seen only once. V usage is TRBV12-3 or TRBV12-4 and J usage is TRBJ1-1, with a possible D match to TRBD1 (5 bases). This CDR3 is 12 amino acids long. Trimming took 6 bases from V and 10 from J, leaving 15 bases between them. CDR3 sequence: CASSANTGLAFF. In DNA form, the CDR3 reads TGTGCCAGCAGCGCCAACACAGGATTAGCTTTCTTT.

At least ten counts were recorded for this clonotype. The chain recombines TRBV20-1 with TRBJ2-1, with 9 nucleotides matching TRBD2. The V gene end was trimmed by 3 bases and the J gene end by 2 bases; junction bases not matched to a gene: 2. Germline V gene sequence: CDR1 DFQATT, CDR2 SNEGSKA (reference sequence). CDR3 length: 14 residues. CDR3 nucleotides: TGCAGTGCTAGTCCTAGCGGGGCCTACAATGAGCAGTTCTTC. Protein product: CSASPSGAYNEQFF.

The table lists this clonotype with many counts. DNA of the CDR3: TGCAGTGCTAGACCCGCCGCCGTAGGGACAGAAGTACACTCTGGAAACACCATATATTTT. Its protein is CSARPAAVGTEVHSGNTIYF. This rearrangement joins TRBV20-1 to TRBJ1-3; 7 nucleotides line up with TRBD1. Germline V CDR1 and CDR2: DFQATT, SNEGSKA (reference sequence). The CDR3 totals 20 residues. V was pared by 2 bases and J by 0 bases, with 19 bases of the junction left unmatched.

This clonotype was found many times. This chain links TRBV5-1 with TRBJ2-1; TRBD2 matches 8 bases. CDR1 SGHRS and CDR2 YFSETQ come from the germline V gene. J lost 7 bases, V lost 0 bases, and 15 bases had no gene match. The length of the CDR3 is 18 residues. The CDR3 is CASSLALRGAGGGNEQFF. The CDR3 DNA is TGCGCCAGCAGCTTGGCCCTCCGGGGTGCGGGAGGAGGGAATGAGCAGTTCTTC.

At least ten counts were recorded for this clonotype. V gene TRBV27 combines with J gene TRBJ2-2; 7 bases line up with TRBD2. The length of the CDR3 is 14 residues. Germline V CDR1 and CDR2: MNHEY, SMNVEV (reference sequence). The V and J ends lost 10 bases and 1 base, in that order; junction bases with no gene match: 6. The CDR3 coding sequence is TGTGCCACCCGGGGAGGGGAGAACACCGGGGAGCTGTTTTTT. Translated: CATRGGENTGELFF.

This clonotype was counted many times. This chain uses TRBV28 with TRBJ2-7; no clear D. The germline V gene encodes CDR1 MDHEN and CDR2 SYDVKM. Trimming shortened V by 2 bases and J by 7 bases, and 12 bases separated the two germline ends. The CDR3 is made up of 13 amino acids. For the CDR3, the DNA is TGTGCCAGCAGTTTACTCCACAGAGCAGAGCAGTACTTC. Translation: CASSLLHRAEQYF.

This clonotype has at least ten counts. The chain links TRBV7-8 to TRBJ2-3; 7 positions match TRBD1. The germline gives CDR1 SGHVS, CDR2 FQNEAQ. This CDR3 is built from 14 residues. The V gene end was trimmed by 6 bases and the J gene end by 2 bases; junction bases not matched to a gene: 5. CDR3 bases: TGTGCCAGCAGACCGGACAGGACCACAGATACGCAGTATTTT. Its protein product is CASRPDRTTDTQYF.

The sample holds a few counts of this clonotype. The gene calls are TRBV5-1 and TRBJ2-3, with 7 bases lining up with TRBD1. V gave up 0 bases and J gave up 4 bases; unmatched junction bases: 5. This CDR3 region has 15 residues. The germline CDR1 and CDR2 sequences are SGHRS and YFSETQ. The CDR3 protein is CASSLGGTVADTQYF. CDR3 coding DNA: TGCGCCAGCAGCTTGGGGGGGACAGTAGCAGATACGCAGTATTTT.

This clonotype was detected ten times or more. The chain is built from TRBV10-3 and TRBJ2-1; 7 nucleotides match TRBD2. Germline V gene sequence: CDR1 ENHRY, CDR2 SYGVKD. This CDR3 has 15 residues. Unmatched junction bases numbered 12, after V lost 10 bases and J lost 3 bases. CDR3 DNA: TGTGCCACCCAACCAGAAAGCGGGGTCTACAATGAGCAGTTCTTC. Translation gives CATQPESGVYNEQFF.

This clonotype was seen ten or more times. The V and J genes are TRBV5-1 and TRBJ2-7; D unresolved. This CDR3 is 12 amino acids long. V shed 0 bases and J shed 6 bases, with 7 bases lying between them. Germline V gene lookup returns CDR1 SGHRS and CDR2 YFSETQ. The CDR3 DNA reads as TGCGCCAGCAGCTTGGCAGGCTCCGAGCAGTACTTC. Its protein product is CASSLAGSEQYF.

This clonotype was seen once. One end of the junction fails to match germline, which may point to a read error. This rearrangement joins TRBV10-3 to TRBJ1-2, with D possibly being TRBD1 (5 bases). In germline, CDR1 is ENHRY, CDR2 SYGVKD. The CDR3 loop spans 15 amino acids. The CDR3 is CVIIPQGIANYGYTF. DNA of the CDR3: TGTGTCATCATCCCTCAGGGAATAGCTAACTATGGCTACACCTTC.

This clonotype was detected ten times or more. V is TRBV5-1 and J is TRBJ2-7, with no clear D. With 3 bases removed from V and 5 bases from J, the gap between germline ends came to 15 bases. The CDR3 covers 14 residues. The germline gives CDR1 SGHRS, CDR2 YFSETQ. Written as DNA, the CDR3 is TGCGCCAGCAGCTCCAGTAGGTTTCGACACGAGCAGTACTTC. This sequence encodes CASSSSRFRHEQYF.

This clonotype has ten or more counts. The genes are TRBV20-1 and TRBJ2-1; D is uncertain. V lost 2 bases and J 8 bases, leaving 10 bases between the germline ends. This CDR3 comprises 12 residues. CDR1 and CDR2 (germline): DFQATT, SNEGSKA (reference sequence). CDR3 nucleotides: TGCAGTGCTAGATCCCGGGCCTATGAGCAGTTCTTC. Its translation is CSARSRAYEQFF.

This clonotype was observed many times. V and J are TRBV7-9 and TRBJ1-1; possible D gene TRBD1, 5 bases. This CDR3 region has 15 residues. Trimming stripped 6 bases from V and 4 bases from J, with 18 bases between. Germline CDR1 reads SEHNR; CDR2 reads FQNEAQ (reference sequence). DNA for the CDR3: TGTGCCAGCAGATCGGACAAAAAGGGTGGCACTGAAGCTTTCTTT. It translates to CASRSDKKGGTEAFF.

This clonotype was counted at least ten times. The CDR3, as DNA: TGTGCCAGCAGCTTAGAGGGGAGCAGGGGTACGCAGTATTTT. It codes for CASSLEGSRGTQYF. V usage is TRBV11-2 and J usage is TRBJ2-3; weak D call: TRBD1 (6 bases). The CDR3 is 14 amino acids. Per the germline V gene, CDR1 is SGHAT and CDR2 is FQNNGV. The V end lost 0 bases, the J end lost 8 bases, and 12 bases lay between the germline ends.

This clonotype was counted many times. The CDR3 loop is CASTVGLNTGELFF. DNA for the CDR3: TGTGCCAGCACTGTAGGGTTGAACACCGGGGAGCTGTTTTTT. This chain links TRBV7-2 with TRBJ2-2; D remains ambiguous. This CDR3 comprises 14 residues. CDR1 is SGHTA, CDR2 FQGNSA, per germline. The V end lost 7 bases, the J end lost 1 base, and 10 bases lay between the germline ends.

This clonotype was counted many times. V gene TRBV5-1 combines with J gene TRBJ1-2; no definite D call. Trimming took off 4 bases at V and 0 bases at J, with 16 bases between the two ends. The CDR3 spans 16 residues. In germline, CDR1 is SGHRS, CDR2 YFSETQ. The CDR3 bases are TGCGCCAGCAGCCCGAATAGTCTTGGAGCTAACTATGGCTACACCTTC. This encodes CASSPNSLGANYGYTF.

At least ten counts were recorded for this clonotype. CDR3 sequence (DNA): TGCGCCAGCAGCTTGGAAGGGGTTCCGACAGAAGCTTTCTTT. This encodes CASSLEGVPTEAFF. The V call is TRBV5-1, the J call TRBJ1-1; weak D call: TRBD1 (5 bases). Trimming took 0 bases from V and 8 from J, leaving 14 bases between them. The germline CDR1 and CDR2 sequences are SGHRS and YFSETQ. The CDR3 runs 14 residues.

This clonotype was recorded at least ten times. The chain links TRBV3-1 to TRBJ2-5; D is possibly TRBD2 (6 bases). This CDR3 is built from 11 residues. Germline V gene lookup returns CDR1 LGHDT and CDR2 YNNKEL (reference sequence). V lost 10 bases to trimming and J lost 4 bases, with 10 bases between them. The CDR3 sequence: CATGTSETQYF. The CDR3 DNA reads as TGTGCCACCGGGACTTCAGAGACCCAGTACTTC.

This clonotype was seen repeatedly, ten times or more. This chain uses TRBV18 with TRBJ2-1; no definite D call. Per the germline V gene, CDR1 is KGHSH and CDR2 is LQKENI. Trimming shortened V by 3 bases and J by 0 bases, and 12 bases separated the two germline ends. The CDR3 is made up of 16 amino acids. Written as DNA, the CDR3 is TGTGCCAGCTCACCTCGAGTAGTATTCTCCTACAATGAGCAGTTCTTC. It translates to CASSPRVVFSYNEQFF.

This clonotype was seen ten or more times. The rearrangement links TRBV20-1 to TRBJ1-6; 9 bases are shared with TRBD1. Germline trimming cut 7 bases from V and 6 bases from J; bases unmatched to any gene: 1. This CDR3 has 12 amino acids. Per germline, CDR1 DFQATT and CDR2 SNEGSKA (reference sequence). DNA for the CDR3: TGCAGTGGGGGACAGGGTAATTCACCCCTCCACTTT. Its protein product is CSGGQGNSPLHF.

In nucleotides, the CDR3 is TGTGCCAGCAGCTTATCGGGGAGGCATGAGCAGTTCTTC. Its protein product is CASSLSGRHEQFF. The chain combines TRBV7-8 with TRBJ2-1, with D possibly matching TRBD2 (6 bases). The CDR3 is 13 amino acids. Germline V gene sequence: CDR1 SGHVS, CDR2 FQNEAQ. The V end lost 2 bases, the J end lost 8 bases, and 10 bases lay between the germline ends.

This clonotype was observed many times. The CDR3 DNA follows: TGCGCCAGCAGCCCGGGACTAGCGGGACACAATGAGCAGTTCTTC. As protein: CASSPGLAGHNEQFF. The rearrangement uses TRBV5-1 and TRBJ2-1; 13 bases fit TRBD2. The CDR3 is 15 residues long. Germline values: CDR1 SGHRS, CDR2 YFSETQ. V shed 4 bases, J shed 5 bases, and the junction held 3 bases outside the gene matches.

This clonotype was detected ten times or more. The gene calls are TRBV5-1 and TRBJ2-7, with 8 bases that match TRBD2. The CDR3 sequence is 14 residues long. The germline V gene has CDR1 SGHRS and CDR2 YFSETQ. V was pared by 0 bases and J by 2 bases, with 1 base of the junction left unmatched. CDR3 residues: CASSLVSGTYEQYF. The DNA of the CDR3 is TGCGCCAGCAGCTTGGTTAGCGGGACCTACGAGCAGTACTTC.

This clonotype was seen at least ten times. This chain connects TRBV7-2 to TRBJ2-3; D unresolved. V lost 5 bases to trimming and J lost 1 base, with 13 bases between them. Per germline, CDR1 SGHTA and CDR2 FQGNSA. The CDR3 extends over 15 amino acids. The CDR3 spells CASSPLSFRTDTQYF. The CDR3 coding sequence is TGTGCCAGCAGCCCCCTTAGCTTTCGCACAGATACGCAGTATTTT. Variable domain in full (rest from reference TRBV7-2 and TRBJ2-3): GAGVSQSPSNKVTEKGKDVELRCDPISGHTALYWYRQSLGQGLEFLIYFQGNSAPDKSGLPSDRFSAERTGGSVSTLTIQRTQQEDSAVYLCASSPLSFRTDTQYFGPGTRLTVL.

This clonotype was counted at least ten times. The chain is built from TRBV5-1 and TRBJ2-5; TRBD2 agrees at 15 bases. The length of the CDR3 is 17 residues. V trimming: 4 bases; J trimming: 4 bases; junction bases outside the gene matches: 8. CDR1 and CDR2 (germline): SGHRS, YFSETQ. The CDR3 DNA is TGCGCCAGCAGCAGAGGGACTAGCGGGGGGTCCGCAGAGACCCAGTACTTC. Encoded protein: CASSRGTSGGSAETQYF. Using reference TRBV5-1 and TRBJ2-5 for the parts outside the CDR3, the full variable domain is KAGVTQTPRYLIKTRGQQVTLSCSPISGHRSVSWYQQTPGQGLQFLFEYFSETQRNKGNFPGRFSGRQFSNSRSEMNVSTLELGDSALYLCASSRGTSGGSAETQYFGPGTRLLVL.

At least ten counts were recorded for this clonotype. The chain is built from TRBV5-1 and TRBJ2-3, with D perhaps given as TRBD1 or TRBD2 (5 bases each). V was clipped by 4 bases and J by 6 bases, with 9 bases between them. Germline lookup yields CDR1 SGHRS and CDR2 YFSETQ. The CDR3 is 12 residues long. The CDR3 DNA follows: TGCGCCAGCAGCCAGGGAGCGGATACGCAGTATTTT. Translated, it gives CASSQGADTQYF.